The 29 T cell receptor beta chains in this list originate from one sample, sequenced in a study of blood T cell repertoires in COVID-19. Here immunoSEQ multiplex PCR was the method, and the copy in TCRdb shows in-frame clones only, minus some. The sample gives roughly 260,000 clones, roughly 84% of which show up once; 2% to 2.5% is in the top ten. Sequencing was performed on peripheral blood. These receptors were taken from a woman aged 40 to 55 who had recovered from COVID-19.

V usage is TRBV5-6 and J usage is TRBJ2-5; 8 bases are shared with TRBD2. V was pared by 5 bases and J by 1 base, with 7 bases of the junction left unmatched. This CDR3 region has 15 residues. CDR1 and CDR2 from the germline V gene are SGHDT and YYEEEE. The chain's CDR3 is CASSSSGTSQETQYF. The CDR3 coding sequence is TGTGCCAGCAGTTCCTCCGGGACTAGCCAAGAGACCCAGTACTTC.

The V gene is TRBV27, the J gene TRBJ2-3, with 11 bases matching TRBD2. Losses at the gene ends were 5 bases for V and 0 bases for J; bases not matched to a gene: 7. The CDR3 extends over 17 amino acids. The germline V gene has CDR1 MNHEY and CDR2 SMNVEV (reference sequence). The CDR3 DNA reads as TGTGCCAGCAGTCGGTTAGCGGGAGGGAGGAGCACAGATACGCAGTATTTT. Translated, it gives CASSRLAGGRSTDTQYF.

The chain joins TRBV7-2 to TRBJ1-1; TRBD1 aligns across 7 bases. Trimming cost V 5 bases and J 4 bases; bases outside gene matches: 10. CDR1 is SGHTA and CDR2 is FQGNSA in the germline V gene. The CDR3 consists of 15 residues. The CDR3 is CASSPWTGGSTEAFF. The CDR3, as DNA: TGTGCCAGCAGCCCGTGGACAGGAGGGAGCACTGAAGCTTTCTTT.

The V gene is TRBV5-6, the J gene TRBJ1-3, with 9 bases that match TRBD1. V was pared by 6 bases and J by 0 bases, with 13 bases of the junction left unmatched. The CDR3 covers 18 residues. Germline V CDR1 and CDR2: SGHDT, YYEEEE. CDR3 nucleotides: TGTGCCAGCACTTACCTAGGGACAGGGCTGAGCTCTGGAAACACCATATATTTT. Encoded protein: CASTYLGTGLSSGNTIYF. Full variable domain (remainder filled in from reference TRBV5-6 and TRBJ1-3): DAGVTQSPTHLIKTRGQQVTLRCSPKSGHDTVSWYQQALGQGPQFIFQYYEEEERQRGNFPDRFSGHQFPNYSSELNVNALLLGDSALYLCASTYLGTGLSSGNTIYFGEGSWLTVV.

The rearrangement links TRBV4-1 to TRBJ2-4; 9 bases are shared with TRBD1. This CDR3 region has 16 residues. In germline, CDR1 is MGHRA, CDR2 YSYEKL. J gave up 3 bases and V 1 base, and 4 bases lay outside the gene matches. CDR3 coding DNA: TGCGCCAGCAGCCAAGGACAGGGGGTGGGCAAAAACATTCAGTACTTC. Its translation is CASSQGQGVGKNIQYF.

J is TRBJ2-5 and V is TRBV11-1, with 11 bases matching TRBD1. In germline, CDR1 is SGHAT, CDR2 FQDESV (reference sequence). V was clipped by 6 bases and J by 2 bases; unmatched bases: 8. The CDR3 is made up of 16 amino acids. The CDR3: CASSYRTGGWQETQYF. In nucleotides, the CDR3 is TGTGCCAGCAGTTATCGGACAGGGGGCTGGCAAGAGACCCAGTACTTC.

This clone appeared once. The chain joins TRBV5-1 to TRBJ2-7, with a weak D call TRBD1 (5 bases). CDR3 length: 12 residues. V was trimmed by 4 bases and J by 10 bases, leaving 15 bases between them. The germline CDR1 and CDR2 sequences are SGHRS and YFSETQ. This chain's CDR3 is CASSPNQQAQYF. The CDR3 DNA is TGCGCCAGCAGCCCGAATCAACAGGCCCAGTACTTC.

This chain uses TRBV15 with TRBJ1-6; TRBD1 might be the D (6 bases). CDR1 is LNHNV and CDR2 is YYDKDF in the germline V gene (reference sequence). The CDR3 extends over 14 amino acids. With 1 base removed from V and 10 bases from J, the gap between germline ends came to 11 bases. The CDR3 DNA is TGTGCCACCAGCAGAGCTGGGGGCAGATCACCCCTCCACTTT. The encoded protein is CATSRAGGRSPLHF.

The chain joins TRBV2 to TRBJ1-6, with a possible D match to TRBD1 (5 bases). Germline assignment: CDR1 SNHLY and CDR2 FYNNEI. With 0 bases removed from V and 7 bases from J, the gap between germline ends came to 13 bases. There are 16 residues in the CDR3. In DNA, the CDR3 is TGTGCCAGCAGTGAAGCTGAGAAAGGGGTCAATTCACCCCTCCACTTT. It codes for CASSEAEKGVNSPLHF.

The rearrangement links TRBV2 to TRBJ2-1, with D possibly being TRBD2 (6 bases). The CDR3 length is 14 residues. Looked up from germline, CDR1 is SNHLY and CDR2 is FYNNEI. Trimming removed 11 bases from V and 0 bases from J, with 14 bases in between. CDR3 sequence reads: CADRARGSYNEQFF. CDR3 bases: TGTGCCGATAGGGCGCGGGGCTCCTACAATGAGCAGTTCTTC.

The J gene is TRBJ2-1, the V gene TRBV18, with a weak D call TRBD2 (6 bases). The length of the CDR3 is 15 residues. Germline V gene sequence: CDR1 KGHSH, CDR2 LQKENI. Trimming left V 4 bases short and J 4 bases short, with 14 bases between. The CDR3 DNA follows: TGTGCCAGCTCACGAACTAGCTTTATATACAATGAGCAGTTCTTC. Residues: CASSRTSFIYNEQFF.

The chain employs TRBV6-2 or TRBV6-3 and TRBJ2-3, with 9 bases identical to TRBD2. The CDR3 is 15 residues long. The V and J ends lost 6 bases and 4 bases, in that order; junction bases with no gene match: 8. The germline CDR1 and CDR2 sequences are MNHEY and SVGEGT. In DNA form, the CDR3 reads TGTGCCAGCAGCCCTGGTAGCGGGAGTGCAGATACGCAGTATTTT. This translates into CASSPGSGSADTQYF.

In its sample, this clone was seen a few times. This chain uses TRBV6-1 with TRBJ2-5; D may be TRBD2 (6 bases). V was clipped by 3 bases and J by 2 bases, with 13 bases between them. Germline CDR1 and CDR2: MNHNS and SASEGT. This CDR3 has 15 residues. CDR3 loop: CASSEIGGGQETQYF. The CDR3, as DNA: TGTGCCAGCAGTGAGATCGGCGGAGGGCAAGAGACCCAGTACTTC.

V is TRBV25-1 and J is TRBJ1-6; 7 bases align to TRBD1. The CDR3 runs to 15 residues. The V gene's germline CDR1 is MGHDK and CDR2 SYGVNS. J gave up 6 bases and V 4 bases, and 6 bases lay outside the gene matches. The CDR3 reads CASSGGGQPNSPLHF. The DNA of the CDR3 is TGTGCCAGCAGTGGAGGGGGACAGCCTAATTCACCCCTCCACTTT.

This clone was recorded once. The chain uses TRBV6-2 or TRBV6-3 and TRBJ2-1; 10 positions agree with TRBD2. With V trimmed by 4 bases and J by 4 bases, 7 bases remained unmatched. The length of the CDR3 is 16 residues. The germline V gene encodes CDR1 MNHEY and CDR2 SVGEGT. The CDR3 DNA follows: TGTGCCAGCAGTTCCAGAGCGGGAGGGGCTTACAATGAGCAGTTCTTC. It encodes CASSSRAGGAYNEQFF.

In its sample, this clone was seen once. The rearrangement joins TRBV9 to TRBJ1-3; D perhaps matches TRBD1 (5 bases). Germline V gene lookup returns CDR1 SGDLS and CDR2 YYNGEE. This CDR3 comprises 13 residues. V was pared by 0 bases and J by 7 bases, with 8 bases between. The CDR3 coding sequence is TGTGCCAGCAGCGTAGCTGGGGCGAACACCATATATTTT. Protein sequence: CASSVAGANTIYF.

This clone was recorded only once. The chain carries TRBV2 and TRBJ2-2; maybe TRBD2 (5 bases). The germline V gene encodes CDR1 SNHLY and CDR2 FYNNEI. Trimming stripped 5 bases from V and 2 bases from J, with 18 bases between. This CDR3 contains 17 residues. The CDR3 region has the DNA TGTGCCAGCAGTCCAGCTACCGGACTCTTTAACACCGGGGAGCTGTTTTTT. Its translation: CASSPATGLFNTGELFF.

This clone was seen a few times. This chain joins TRBV4-1 and TRBJ2-2, with TRBD2 matching over 14 bases. This CDR3 spans 20 amino acids. V gave up 0 bases and J gave up 5 bases; unmatched junction bases: 11. Germline V gene lookup returns CDR1 MGHRA and CDR2 YSYEKL. The CDR3 region is CASSQEPKTSGRVYTGELFF. For the CDR3, the DNA is TGCGCCAGCAGCCAAGAGCCCAAGACTAGCGGGAGGGTATATACCGGGGAGCTGTTTTTT.

J is TRBJ1-3 and V is TRBV6-2 or TRBV6-3; TRBD1 matches 8 bases. The CDR3 is made up of 15 amino acids. V dropped 2 bases and J dropped 2; count of bases not matched to a gene: 2. Germline V gene sequence: CDR1 MNHEY, CDR2 SVGEGT. Here the CDR3 DNA reads TGTGCCAGCAGTTACCTGGACAGGGCTGGAAACACCATATATTTT. It specifies CASSYLDRAGNTIYF.

The genes are TRBV5-1 and TRBJ2-2; D might be TRBD1 (6 bases). The CDR3 is 14 amino acids. Germline V gives CDR1 SGHRS, CDR2 YFSETQ. Trimming took off 4 bases at V and 0 bases at J, with 7 bases between the two ends. CDR3 region: CASSGQPNTGELFF. The CDR3 DNA sequence: TGCGCCAGCAGCGGACAGCCGAACACCGGGGAGCTGTTTTTT.

V is TRBV7-3 and J is TRBJ2-7; TRBD1 agrees at 11 bases. CDR3 length: 13 residues. The V gene end was trimmed by 5 bases and the J gene end by 6 bases; junction bases not matched to a gene: 3. From germline, CDR1 is SGHTA and CDR2 FQGTGA. CDR3 nucleotide sequence: TGTGCCAGCAGCGCAGGGACAGGGGGCGAGCAGTACTTC. It is translated as CASSAGTGGEQYF.

The rearrangement joins TRBV7-2 to TRBJ1-2; D remains unclear. Germline lookup yields CDR1 SGHTA and CDR2 FQGNSA. The V and J ends lost 1 base and 4 bases respectively, with 7 bases between them. This CDR3 is built from 13 residues. The CDR3 protein is CASSLVGVYGYTF. CDR3 nucleotide sequence: TGTGCCAGCAGCTTAGTCGGGGTCTATGGCTACACCTTC.

The gene calls are TRBV7-9 and TRBJ2-5; 15 bases match TRBD2. V lost 5 bases to trimming and J lost 4 bases; unmatched junction nucleotides: 2. CDR1 and CDR2 (germline): SEHNR, FQNEAQ (reference sequence). CDR3 length equals 15 residues. CDR3 sequence: CASSAGLAGGETQYF. CDR3 nucleotide sequence: TGTGCCAGCAGCGCGGGACTAGCGGGAGGAGAGACCCAGTACTTC.

V is TRBV7-9 and J is TRBJ2-5, with a possible D match to TRBD1 (5 bases). V gave up 0 bases and J gave up 6 bases, with 14 bases separating them. CDR3 length equals 15 residues. Germline loops: CDR1 SEHNR, CDR2 FQNEAQ (reference sequence). The CDR3 sequence is CASSLASQAPKTQYF. The CDR3 DNA reads TGTGCCAGCAGCTTAGCGTCACAGGCCCCAAAGACCCAGTACTTC.

The rearrangement uses TRBV30 and TRBJ1-2; no firm D call. CDR3 length: 13 residues. V was trimmed by 3 bases and J by 6 bases, leaving 14 bases between them. In germline, CDR1 is GTSNPN, CDR2 SVGIG (reference sequence). This chain's CDR3 is CAWSSEESDGYTF. CDR3 sequence (DNA): TGTGCCTGGAGCTCGGAGGAGTCAGATGGCTACACCTTC.

This chain uses TRBV28 with TRBJ1-6, with unresolved D. The CDR3 consists of 17 residues. Trimming stripped 1 base from V and 1 base from J, with 11 bases between. Germline V lookup: CDR1 MDHEN, CDR2 SYDVKM. The CDR3 here is CASSLFTMASYNSPLHF. The CDR3 region has the DNA TGTGCCAGCAGTTTATTCACGATGGCTTCCTATAATTCACCCCTCCACTTT.

This chain connects TRBV10-3 to TRBJ2-1; 11 bases line up with TRBD2. The CDR3 contains 18 residues. CDR1 is ENHRY, CDR2 SYGVKD, per germline. The V and J ends lost 2 bases and 2 bases, in that order; junction bases with no gene match: 8. The CDR3 loop reads CAISEMSSGGPAYNEQFF. The CDR3 DNA reads as TGTGCCATCAGTGAGATGTCTAGCGGGGGGCCAGCCTACAATGAGCAGTTCTTC.

The CDR3 DNA is TGTGCCAGTAGGGGGGCGGTCGAAAAACTGTTTTTT. It codes for CASRGAVEKLFF. The rearrangement links TRBV19 to TRBJ1-4, with a weak D call TRBD1 (6 bases). The V end lost 6 bases, the J end lost 8 bases, and 10 bases lay between the germline ends. CDR3 length: 12 residues. Germline CDR1 LNHDA, CDR2 SQIVND (reference sequence).

The chain uses TRBV6-1 and TRBJ1-1; 8 positions match TRBD1. This CDR3 spans 13 amino acids. The V and J ends lost 8 bases and 5 bases, in that order; junction bases with no gene match: 7. CDR1 and CDR2 from the germline V gene are MNHNS and SASEGT. In DNA form, the CDR3 reads TGTGCCAGCTACTCGACAGGGGCAACTGAAGCTTTCTTT. Protein product: CASYSTGATEAFF.